The rows below give T cell receptor beta chains drawn from one sample of a study of blood T cell repertoires in COVID-19. Assay used: immunoSEQ multiplex PCR; TCRdb lists only in-frame clones, some missing. The profile covers roughly 380,000 clones, with around 84% appearing a single time and around 1% taken by the ten largest. The sample taken for sequencing was peripheral blood. The receptors shown here come from a human donor with acute or convalescent COVID-19. The donor label of this sample is uncertain. Both conserved end residues are part of each CDR3.

J | V | CDR3
TRBJ2-5 | TRBV5-1 | CASSLDRGLGETQYF
TRBJ2-3 | TRBV4-2 | CASSQDLPSRVDTQYF
TRBJ2-4 | TRBV14 | CASSLGSGKAKNIQYF
TRBJ2-5 | TRBV2 | CAVRWGPDSARGETQYF
TRBJ1-1 | TRBV4-1 | CASSLGQGTAFTEAFF
TRBJ1-2 | TRBV5-1 | CASSFGDRGTYGYTF
TRBJ2-2 | TRBV27 | CASSRDRRTTGELFF
TRBJ2-7 | TRBV23-1 | CASSQGLSVEQYF
TRBJ2-3 | TRBV5-5 | CASSLFLPPPTDTQYF
TRBJ1-2 | TRBV27 | CASSPGGQGTGYTF
TRBJ1-5 | TRBV2 | CASSRRNSNQPQHF
TRBJ1-1 | TRBV5-1 | CASSLVAASLNTEAFF
TRBJ2-2 | TRBV4-2 | CASSPGDRLNTGELFF
TRBJ1-5 | TRBV15 | CATSRDRGQPQHF
TRBJ2-7 | TRBV6-5 | CASSPRGLGAYEQYF
TRBJ1-1 | TRBV5-4 | CASSQGVTGGFTEAFF